This T cell receptor beta chain was sequenced during a study of beta chain features in type 1 diabetes. Of the isolated RNA, all was reverse transcribed, and so the sequenced material was expressed TCRB transcripts. Data came from immunoSEQ multiplex PCR; TCRdb stores just in-frame clones and leaves some out. The table has some 200,000 clones, around 16% seen once; the top ten hold approximately 0.087%. The study, taken as a whole, reports: The VDJ junctions of type 1 diabetes patients carried fewer insertions and more deletions. Healthy donors had naive, central memory and Treg TCRB repertoires that appeared less similar than those seen among patients. Shortening of TCRB CDR3s, moderate but significant, appeared in all four CD4+ subsets of Type 1 diabetes patients. A potential influence of HLA type upon TCRB rearrangement remained unresolved herein.

Germline lookup yields CDR1 SGHRS and CDR2 YFSETQ. V lost 4 bases and J 4 bases, leaving 9 bases between the germline ends. CDR3 length: 14 residues. Each of the sorted populations had a purity greater than 95%. As to this clone: The antigen is unknown.

The genes are TRBV5-1 and TRBJ2-6, with no clear D. This receptor was identified in a man younger than 45 with type 1 diabetes. Sample: naive CD4+ T cells from blood. The CDR3 DNA follows: TGCGCCAGCAGCCAATCGATCGGGGCCAACGTCCTGACTTTC. Translated: CASSQSIGANVLTF.